Listed here are 24 T cell receptor beta chains from one sample, sequenced in a study of regulatory T cells in long-lasting Graves disease. Library construction for TCR beta used iRepertoire HTBI primers and Arm-PCR of CDR3 regions. TCRdb re-derived calls from the multiplex PCR reads in MiXCR, one entry per CDR3 protein. The sample consists of roughly 400,000 distinct CDR3 sequences, less than 25% of them appearing once. Time point here: persistent/refractory GD, antithyroid drugs over 5 years with positive TRAb. Extracted PBMC RNA gave rise to the TCR library. This specimen was peripheral blood mononuclear cells (PBMCs), taken when the disease was refractory, from a patient treated with antithyroid drugs. The source of these receptors is a female donor with Graves disease.

This clonotype was detected only a few times. The chain couples TRBV28 to TRBJ2-3; TRBD2 aligns across 7 bases. The germline V gene encodes CDR1 MDHEN and CDR2 SYDVKM. CDR3 size: 16 residues. Trimming took 6 bases from V and 2 from J; bases not matched to a gene: 11. CDR3 in amino acids: CASSPIGGEITDTQYF. CDR3 in DNA: TGTGCCAGCAGCCCGATTGGGGGGGAGATCACAGATACGCAGTATTTT.

V and J are TRBV18 and TRBJ2-4; the D is unclear. The J call may be in error: the DNA end matches TRBJ2-7 better. Germline V gene sequence: CDR1 KGHSH, CDR2 LQKENI. The CDR3 extends over 16 amino acids. The DNA for the CDR3 is TGTGCCAGCTCACCACTGTCCTCTAGTGCCACCTACGAGCAGTACTTC. This gives the protein CASSPLSSSATYEQYF.

The gene calls are TRBV6-1 and TRBJ1-6, with D perhaps TRBD1 (5 bases). The CDR3 sequence is 16 residues long. Trimming took off 7 bases at V and 7 bases at J, with 20 bases between the two ends. Germline V gene sequence: CDR1 MNHNS, CDR2 SASEGT. In DNA form, the CDR3 reads TGTGCCAGCACCCGAGGTCCGACAGAAGCAAATTCACCCCTCCACTTT. This codes for CASTRGPTEANSPLHF.

The chain couples TRBV7-8 to TRBJ2-3; 11 positions match TRBD2. Trimming at V came to 5 bases and at J to 1 base, leaving 2 bases not matched to a gene. The CDR3 has 15 residues. The V gene's germline CDR1 is SGHVS and CDR2 FQNEAQ. The CDR3 sequence is CASSTSGSGTDTQYF. Written as DNA, the CDR3 is TGTGCCAGCAGCACTAGCGGGAGTGGCACAGATACGCAGTATTTT.

About this clonotype: A clone one base away is much larger, so this may be a read error. The V gene is TRBV28, the J gene TRBJ2-2; 9 bases line up with TRBD1. CDR3 size: 16 residues. The V segment lost 7 bases and the J segment 7 bases; nucleotides outside the gene matches: 13. Germline values: CDR1 MDHEN, CDR2 SYDVKM. The CDR3 DNA reads TGTGCCAGCACTCAGGACAGGGGCCGGTTCGGCGGGGAGCTGTTTTTT. This translates into CASTQDRGRFGGELFF.

This clonotype was detected a few times. The J gene is TRBJ2-7, the V gene TRBV6-1; TRBD2 matches at 10 bases. This CDR3 is built from 15 residues. V trimming: 5 bases; J trimming: 3 bases; junction bases outside the gene matches: 7. The germline V gene encodes CDR1 MNHNS and CDR2 SASEGT. This chain's CDR3 is CASSQGLAEIYEQYF. The CDR3 nucleotides read TGTGCCAGCAGTCAAGGACTAGCGGAAATCTACGAGCAGTACTTC.

This clonotype was counted between two and nine times. The chain links TRBV7-2 to TRBJ2-2; a weak D match, TRBD1 (7 bases). V was shortened by 5 bases and J by 4 bases, with 14 bases between the two germline ends. This CDR3 is built from 15 residues. Germline CDR1 is SGHTA and CDR2 is FQGNSA. The CDR3 sequence: CASSPGGQTTGELFF. DNA of the CDR3: TGTGCCAGCAGCCCCGGGGGACAGACCACCGGGGAGCTGTTTTTT.

This chain connects TRBV6-1 to TRBJ1-6; D is perhaps TRBD1 (5 bases). The ends were cut back, 3 bases at V and 8 bases at J, with 11 bases in the middle. In germline, CDR1 is MNHNS, CDR2 SASEGT. The CDR3 spans 14 residues. This CDR3 is CASSDWGIYSPLHF. The CDR3 bases are TGTGCCAGCAGTGATTGGGGGATTTATTCACCCCTCCACTTT.

This clonotype has just a few counts. The J gene is TRBJ2-5, the V gene TRBV5-4, with 11 bases identical to TRBD2. Trimming cost V 2 bases and J 2 bases; bases outside gene matches: 2. Per the germline V gene, CDR1 is SGHNT and CDR2 is YYREEE (reference sequence). The CDR3 is made up of 15 amino acids. The CDR3: CASSLLAGVQETQYF. In DNA, the CDR3 is TGTGCCAGCAGCTTACTAGCGGGAGTTCAAGAGACCCAGTACTTC.

This clonotype was seen at least ten times. The rearrangement joins TRBV12-3 or TRBV12-4 to TRBJ2-2, with 9 bases aligning to TRBD2. The V gene end was trimmed by 3 bases and the J gene end by 5 bases; junction bases not matched to a gene: 7. This CDR3 spans 16 amino acids. Here the CDR3 reads CASSLIAGDHTGELFF. CDR3 sequence (DNA): TGTGCCAGCAGTTTGATAGCGGGAGATCATACCGGGGAGCTGTTTTTT.

This clonotype has at least ten counts. J is TRBJ1-2 and V is TRBV27; no definite D call. The CDR3 contains 14 residues. V was trimmed by 4 bases and J by 0 bases, leaving 9 bases between them. Per the germline V gene, CDR1 is MNHEY and CDR2 is SMNVEV (reference sequence). In DNA form, the CDR3 reads TGTGCCAGCAGTTATAGGCGGACTAACTATGGCTACACCTTC. Translation gives CASSYRRTNYGYTF.

The chain employs TRBV7-9 and TRBJ2-5; no clear D. CDR1 and CDR2 (germline): SEHNR, FQNEAQ (reference sequence). Trimming pared 0 bases from V and 5 bases from J, leaving 7 bases between. There are 13 residues in the CDR3. CDR3 bases: TGTGCCAGCAGCTTAGCGGTCTGGGAGACCCAGTACTTC. It codes for CASSLAVWETQYF.

The chain combines TRBV20-1 with TRBJ2-4; no clear D gene. The CDR3 covers 13 residues. Trimming removed 1 base from V and 2 bases from J, with 6 bases in between. Per germline, CDR1 DFQATT and CDR2 SNEGSKA (reference sequence). CDR3 loop: CSARAPTKNIQYF. DNA for the CDR3: TGCAGTGCTAGAGCTCCTACCAAAAACATTCAGTACTTC.

This clonotype showed up many times. The V and J genes are TRBV7-6 and TRBJ2-2; D assignment may be TRBD1 or TRBD2 (5 bases each). V was shortened by 5 bases and J by 1 base, with 8 bases between the two germline ends. CDR1 is SGHVS and CDR2 is FNYEAQ in the germline V gene. This CDR3 is 14 amino acids long. The DNA for the CDR3 is TGTGCCAGCAGCCTGGGGGAGAACACCGGGGAGCTGTTTTTT. The encoded protein is CASSLGENTGELFF.

This chain connects TRBV20-1 to TRBJ1-3; maybe TRBD1 (5 bases). The V gene lost 3 bases and the J gene lost 2 bases, with 8 bases spanning the gap. CDR1 and CDR2 from the germline V gene are DFQATT and SNEGSKA (reference sequence). The CDR3 runs 13 residues. The CDR3 sequence: CSASPTAGNTIYF. CDR3 coding DNA: TGCAGTGCTAGCCCGACAGCTGGAAACACCATATATTTT.

This clonotype was counted ten times or more. The chain joins TRBV7-9 to TRBJ1-1; D is unclear. With 5 bases removed from V and 1 base from J, the gap between germline ends came to 5 bases. The germline CDR1 and CDR2 sequences are SEHNR and FQNEAQ (reference sequence). This CDR3 is 12 amino acids long. CDR3 in amino acids: CASSNGNTEAFF. The CDR3 DNA reads as TGTGCCAGCAGCAACGGGAACACTGAAGCTTTCTTT.

This chain connects TRBV29-1 to TRBJ2-7; the D gene is possibly TRBD1 (6 bases). This CDR3 is built from 13 residues. Per germline, CDR1 SQVTM and CDR2 ANQGSEA. Trimming pared 6 bases from V and 6 bases from J, leaving 18 bases between. The chain's CDR3 is CSVDNRVSGEQYF. The CDR3 region has the DNA TGCAGCGTGGACAACAGGGTCTCAGGCGAGCAGTACTTC.

This rearrangement joins TRBV19 to TRBJ1-1; unclear D gene. CDR1 LNHDA and CDR2 SQIVND come from the germline V gene (reference sequence). V shed 0 bases and J shed 1 base, with 9 bases lying between them. The CDR3 loop spans 15 amino acids. The CDR3 DNA reads as TGTGCCAGTAGTATAGATTGGGGTCGGAACACTGAAGCTTTCTTT. Its protein is CASSIDWGRNTEAFF.

This clonotype was counted only a few times. The J gene is TRBJ2-2, the V gene TRBV7-2, with 7 bases fitting TRBD2. This CDR3 region has 14 residues. Germline lookup yields CDR1 SGHTA and CDR2 FQGNSA. Germline trimming cut 3 bases from V and 6 bases from J; bases unmatched to any gene: 4. CDR3 nucleotides: TGTGCCAGCAGCTTCCCTACTAGCGCCGGGGAGCTGTTTTTT. Amino acids: CASSFPTSAGELFF.

The rearrangement joins TRBV4-1 to TRBJ1-2; perhaps TRBD1 as D (5 bases). V dropped 0 bases and J dropped 0 bases, with 11 bases sitting between them. Germline CDR1 MGHRA, CDR2 YSYEKL. CDR3 length: 16 amino acids. This CDR3 is CASSQEAGSANYGYTF. The CDR3 DNA reads as TGCGCCAGCAGCCAAGAGGCAGGGTCGGCTAACTATGGCTACACCTTC.

In its sample, this clonotype was seen a few times. The V call is TRBV7-8, the J call TRBJ1-2, with D possibly matching TRBD1 (6 bases). V was pared by 5 bases and J by 6 bases, with 16 bases between. Germline assignment: CDR1 SGHVS and CDR2 FQNEAQ. This CDR3 region has 14 residues. The CDR3 loop reads CASSVEQGIDGYTF. The CDR3 nucleotides read TGTGCCAGCAGCGTAGAACAGGGTATCGATGGCTACACCTTC.

This clonotype was seen only a few times. The chain has TRBV7-9 and TRBJ1-3; 8 nucleotides agree with TRBD1. The CDR3 loop spans 15 amino acids. Germline V gene lookup returns CDR1 SEHNR and CDR2 FQNEAQ (reference sequence). The ends lost 3 bases at V and 2 bases at J; junction bases unmatched: 3. The CDR3 DNA sequence: TGTGCCAGCAGCTTTACAGGGGGTACTGGAAACACCATATATTTT. The encoded protein is CASSFTGGTGNTIYF.

About this clonotype itself: No conserved phenylalanine or tryptophan ends this CDR3, so it is likely a read error. The chain joins TRBV27 to TRBJ2-7; D ambiguous. The CDR3 sequence is 15 residues long. Per germline, CDR1 MNHEY and CDR2 SMNVEV (reference sequence). Trimming took off 5 bases at V and 6 bases at J, with 20 bases between the two ends. CDR3 bases: TGTGCCAGCAGTCCCTCGGTAGGGTGGGTAGGCGAGCAGTACTCC. It yields the protein CASSPSVGWVGEQYS.

The count of this clonotype is one. An end of the junction does not agree with germline; a read error may underlie this. The J gene is TRBJ2-5, the V gene TRBV11-2; D is perhaps TRBD1 (6 bases). CDR1 is SGHAT, CDR2 FQNNGV, per germline. CDR3 size: 17 residues. As DNA, the CDR3 is TGCGCCAGCAGCCCCGGACCCGGGACACCCGCAGGGGAGACCCAGTACTTC. Its protein product is CASSPGPGTPAGETQYF.